This T cell receptor beta chain was recorded in a study of response to subunit inactivated influenza vaccine. Looked up from germline, CDR1 is MNHEY and CDR2 is SMNVEV (reference sequence). V lost 5 bases and J 7 bases, leaving 12 bases between the germline ends. The length of the CDR3 is 13 residues. TCRdb called the RT-PCR reads again in MiXCR, with one record for every CDR3 protein. The data hold some 500,000 distinct CDR3 sequences, with roughly 25% observed a single time. The clonotype comes from a man aged 45-65 years who received an inactivated influenza vaccine. Sequencing used CD4+ T cells sorted from PBMCs, obtained more than 4 days after vaccination. This rearrangement joins TRBV27 to TRBJ2-1; unclear D gene. Written as DNA, the CDR3 is TGTGCCAGCAGTCTCTTTAGTAGTAATGAGCAGTTCTTC. The encoded protein is CASSLFSSNEQFF.